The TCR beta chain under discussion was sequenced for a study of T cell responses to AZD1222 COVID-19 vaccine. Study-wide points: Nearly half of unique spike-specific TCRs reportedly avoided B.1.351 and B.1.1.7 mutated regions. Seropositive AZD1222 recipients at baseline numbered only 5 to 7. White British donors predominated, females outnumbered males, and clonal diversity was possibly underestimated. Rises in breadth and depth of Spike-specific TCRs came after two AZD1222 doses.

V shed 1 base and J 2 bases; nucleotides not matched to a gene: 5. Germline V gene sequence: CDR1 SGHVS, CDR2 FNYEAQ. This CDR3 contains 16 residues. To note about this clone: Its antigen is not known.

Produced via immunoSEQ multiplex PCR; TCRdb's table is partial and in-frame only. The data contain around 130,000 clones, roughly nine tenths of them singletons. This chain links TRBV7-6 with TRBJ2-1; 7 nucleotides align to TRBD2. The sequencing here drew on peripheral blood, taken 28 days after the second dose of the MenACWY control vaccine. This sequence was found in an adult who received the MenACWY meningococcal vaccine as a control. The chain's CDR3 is CASSLGGGDPYNEQFF. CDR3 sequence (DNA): TGTGCCAGCAGCTTAGGGGGAGGGGACCCCTACAATGAGCAGTTCTTC.